These 30 T cell receptor beta chains were sequenced from one sample in a study of T cells after yellow fever vaccination. A single record per CDR3 protein comes from TCRdb applying MiXCR to the 5' RACE reads. The repertoire consists of hundreds of thousands of distinct CDR3 sequences, with around an eighth occurring once and the leading ten covering about 15%. Material: PBMCs, obtained on the day of the yellow fever booster vaccination. These receptor sequences come from a man aged 30 to 45 who received the YFV17D yellow fever vaccine.

This clonotype was recorded at least ten times. V gene TRBV4-3 combines with J gene TRBJ1-4; D perhaps matches TRBD1 (5 bases). This CDR3 has 16 residues. Trimming took 0 bases from V and 8 from J, leaving 16 bases between them. Germline-derived CDR1 and CDR2 are LGHNA and YSLEER. CDR3 loop: CASSQDRGGTEEKLFF. Here the CDR3 DNA reads TGCGCCAGCAGCCAAGATCGGGGCGGGACGGAGGAAAAACTGTTTTTT.

The genes are TRBV20-1 and TRBJ2-4; 7 bases line up with TRBD1. The CDR3 runs 13 residues. V was clipped by 6 bases and J by 5 bases; unmatched bases: 7. CDR1 is DFQATT, CDR2 SNEGSKA, per germline (reference sequence). Written as DNA, the CDR3 is TGCAGTGCGGGACAGACTTTTCAAAACATTCAGTACTTC. Translating it yields CSAGQTFQNIQYF.

In this sample, this clonotype turned up a few times. The rearrangement links TRBV7-2 to TRBJ1-1; D perhaps matches TRBD1 (5 bases). This CDR3 region has 15 residues. The germline CDR1 and CDR2 sequences are SGHTA and FQGNSA. Trimming took 5 bases from V and 4 from J, leaving 17 bases between them. CDR3 in DNA: TGTGCCAGCAGCACGCGGGGCCCATACGGCACTGAAGCTTTCTTT. This gives the protein CASSTRGPYGTEAFF.

Here the CDR3 reads CASSLTQVGGFEEQYF. The DNA of the CDR3 is TGTGCCAGCAGCTTAACACAGGTGGGGGGGTTCGAGGAGCAGTACTTC. This chain uses TRBV7-6 with TRBJ2-7; 7 bases are a match to TRBD2. CDR3 length: 16 residues. Trimming at V came to 2 bases and at J to 7 bases, leaving 14 bases not matched to a gene. The germline V gene has CDR1 SGHVS and CDR2 FNYEAQ.

The gene calls are TRBV5-6 and TRBJ2-1; D remains unclear. V lost 0 bases and J 8 bases, leaving 9 bases between the germline ends. The V gene's germline CDR1 is SGHDT and CDR2 YYEEEE. This CDR3 contains 13 residues. The CDR3 DNA reads TGTGCCAGCAGCTTGGACTCTCGGGATGAGCAGTTCTTC. It yields the protein CASSLDSRDEQFF.

On this clonotype itself: One end of the junction is discordant with germline, which a read error may explain. The chain links TRBV7-9 to TRBJ1-1; D unclear. The V gene's germline CDR1 is SEHNR and CDR2 FQNEAQ (reference sequence). The CDR3 length is 12 residues. The CDR3 DNA follows: TGTCCCAGCAGCCCTACCTTCGCTGAAGCTTTCTTT. Amino acids: CPSSPTFAEAFF.

The CDR3 DNA reads TGTGCCAGCAGCCTGGCCCAGGGTGTTCATGGCTACACCTTC. Its translation: CASSLAQGVHGYTF. This chain uses TRBV6-1 with TRBJ1-2; D perhaps matches TRBD1 (5 bases). CDR1 is MNHNS and CDR2 is SASEGT in the germline V gene. The ends were cut back, 6 bases at V and 6 bases at J, with 17 bases in the middle. The CDR3 extends over 14 amino acids.

The chain joins TRBV20-1 to TRBJ2-7; a weak D match, TRBD1 (6 bases). The CDR3 extends over 14 amino acids. With 6 bases removed from V and 0 bases from J, the gap between germline ends came to 15 bases. The V gene's germline CDR1 is DFQATT and CDR2 SNEGSKA (reference sequence). The CDR3 loop reads CSAYGQPSSYEQYF. The CDR3 nucleotides read TGCAGTGCATATGGACAGCCCAGCTCCTACGAGCAGTACTTC.

This clonotype occurred a few times. The V gene is TRBV15, the J gene TRBJ2-2; 8 nucleotides line up with TRBD1. Germline CDR1 is LNHNV and CDR2 is YYDKDF (reference sequence). V was pared by 0 bases and J by 7 bases, with 7 bases of the junction left unmatched. The length of the CDR3 is 16 residues. CDR3 sequence: CATSRDLQGAGGELFF. Written as DNA, the CDR3 is TGTGCCACCAGCAGAGATCTCCAGGGGGCGGGCGGGGAGCTGTTTTTT.

This clonotype showed up just a few times. One end of the junction varies from germline; a read error may be responsible. V and J are TRBV29-1 and TRBJ1-1; D ambiguous. Germline CDR1 is SQVTM and CDR2 is ANQGSEA. CDR3 length: 12 residues. The CDR3 DNA is TGCAGCGTTTGGGATCACCACGCTGAAGCTCTCTTT. Translated: CSVWDHHAEALF.

The chain employs TRBV7-2 and TRBJ2-5; TRBD1 aligns across 9 bases. Germline lookup yields CDR1 SGHTA and CDR2 FQGNSA. CDR3 length: 15 residues. V lost 6 bases, J lost 4 bases, and 9 bases stayed unmatched. The CDR3 region is CASSPLTGGVETQYF. The CDR3 DNA follows: TGTGCCAGCAGTCCCTTGACAGGGGGGGTAGAGACCCAGTACTTC.

The table lists this clonotype with many counts. The genes are TRBV28 and TRBJ2-1; D could derive from TRBD1 or TRBD2 (5 bases each). This CDR3 has 11 residues. V was pared by 8 bases and J by 8 bases, with 10 bases between. Germline lookup yields CDR1 MDHEN and CDR2 SYDVKM. The CDR3 region is CASRDLYEQFF. CDR3 DNA sequence: TGTGCCAGCCGGGACCTCTATGAGCAGTTCTTC.

The V call is TRBV19, the J call TRBJ1-3; D gene unclear. The CDR3 length is 12 residues. CDR1 is LNHDA and CDR2 is SQIVND in the germline V gene (reference sequence). Trimming cost V 9 bases and J 2 bases, with 8 bases left between them. CDR3 in DNA: TGTGCCAGCTTCGTCCCTGGAAACACCATATATTTT. Its translation: CASFVPGNTIYF.

This clonotype was counted between two and nine times. The chain is built from TRBV5-1 and TRBJ1-2; the D gene is possibly TRBD1 (6 bases). Germline values: CDR1 SGHRS, CDR2 YFSETQ. The V end lost 4 bases, the J end lost 2 bases, and 18 bases lay between the germline ends. The CDR3 extends over 16 amino acids. CDR3 sequence reads: CASSPGTGNPNYGYTF. In DNA, the CDR3 is TGCGCCAGCAGCCCTGGTACAGGGAACCCCAACTATGGCTACACCTTC. The complete variable domain, with remaining parts taken from reference TRBV5-1 and TRBJ1-2, reads KAGVTQTPRYLIKTRGQQVTLSCSPISGHRSVSWYQQTPGQGLQFLFEYFSETQRNKGNFPGRFSGRQFSNSRSEMNVSTLELGDSALYLCASSPGTGNPNYGYTFGSGTRLTVV.

This chain uses TRBV18 with TRBJ1-1; D perhaps matches TRBD1 (5 bases). The V gene's germline CDR1 is KGHSH and CDR2 LQKENI. The CDR3 is 12 amino acids. Deletions cut 10 bases from V and 2 bases from J, with 11 bases between. CDR3 protein: CATSDSNTEAFF. The CDR3 bases are TGTGCCACCTCTGACAGTAACACTGAAGCTTTCTTT.

The chain combines TRBV10-3 with TRBJ2-7; 7 nucleotides align to TRBD2. Trimming at V came to 5 bases and at J to 3 bases, leaving 7 bases not matched to a gene. CDR1 and CDR2 (germline): ENHRY, SYGVKD. The CDR3 extends over 14 amino acids. CDR3 sequence: CAISLTSTDYEQYF. CDR3 in DNA: TGTGCCATCAGTTTGACTAGCACGGACTACGAGCAGTACTTC.

In regard to this clonotype: At one end the junction does not follow the germline gene, possibly because of a read error. J is TRBJ2-5 and V is TRBV20-1, with 13 nucleotides matching TRBD2. The germline V gene has CDR1 DFQATT and CDR2 SNEGSKA (reference sequence). The CDR3 is 17 amino acids. CDR3 sequence (DNA): TGCTGTGCTAGAGATAATCGACTAGCGGGAGGTCGAGAGACCCAGTACTTC. The encoded protein is CCARDNRLAGGRETQYF.

The CDR3 DNA follows: TGTGCCAGCAAAGAGGGGAACGGGGAGCTGTTTTTT. This translates into CASKEGNGELFF. This chain connects TRBV11-2 to TRBJ2-2; possibly TRBD1 or TRBD2 for D (5 bases each). V lost 7 bases and J 7 bases, leaving 10 bases between the germline ends. The CDR3 spans 12 residues. CDR1 is SGHAT and CDR2 is FQNNGV in the germline V gene.

The CDR3 sequence: CAISGSGRFTDTQYF. The CDR3 nucleotides are TGTGCCATCAGTGGCAGCGGGAGATTCACAGATACGCAGTATTTT. The rearrangement links TRBV10-3 to TRBJ2-3, with 8 bases lining up with TRBD2. The germline V gene has CDR1 ENHRY and CDR2 SYGVKD. The length of the CDR3 is 15 residues. The J segment lost 2 bases and the V segment lost 4 bases, leaving 5 bases of the junction unmatched.

The V gene is TRBV11-2, the J gene TRBJ2-1; 9 bases match TRBD1. V shed 7 bases and J 4 bases; nucleotides not matched to a gene: 5. Germline V lookup: CDR1 SGHAT, CDR2 FQNNGV. The CDR3 extends over 14 amino acids. CDR3: CASTSGTGYNEQFF. The CDR3 DNA is TGTGCCAGCACCTCGGGGACAGGGTACAATGAGCAGTTCTTC.

CDR3 coding DNA: TGCAGTGCTAGGGGACAGTTGAACCGGACTGAAGCTTTCTTT. This encodes CSARGQLNRTEAFF. The rearrangement links TRBV20-1 to TRBJ1-1, with 7 bases lining up with TRBD1. This CDR3 has 14 amino acids. CDR1 and CDR2 from the germline V gene are DFQATT and SNEGSKA (reference sequence). The V and J ends lost 3 bases and 5 bases, in that order; junction bases with no gene match: 9.

This clonotype was recorded at least ten times. This chain joins TRBV11-2 and TRBJ2-1; TRBD2 aligns across 8 bases. J lost 8 bases, V lost 8 bases, and 8 bases had no gene match. The CDR3 contains 13 residues. Germline CDR1 is SGHAT and CDR2 is FQNNGV. The CDR3 nucleotides are TGTGCCAGCCTGCGGAGCGGGAGCGATGAGCAGTTCTTC. Its translation: CASLRSGSDEQFF. The entire variable domain, with the rest obtained from reference TRBV11-2 and TRBJ2-1, is as follows: EAGVAQSPRYKIIEKRQSVAFWCNPISGHATLYWYQQILGQGPKLLIQFQNNGVVDDSQLPKDRFSAERLKGVDSTLKIQPAKLEDSAVYLCASLRSGSDEQFFGPGTRLTVL.

The chain uses TRBV7-2 and TRBJ2-1; no definite D call. The CDR3 totals 15 residues. V was shortened by 3 bases and J by 2 bases, with 11 bases between the two germline ends. The germline V gene has CDR1 SGHTA and CDR2 FQGNSA. CDR3 residues: CASSFENPPYNEQFF. The CDR3 DNA is TGTGCCAGCAGCTTTGAGAACCCACCCTACAATGAGCAGTTCTTC.

The rearrangement links TRBV7-2 to TRBJ2-7; D unresolved. Germline assignment: CDR1 SGHTA and CDR2 FQGNSA. Trimming took off 1 base at V and 3 bases at J, with 13 bases between the two ends. The CDR3 sequence is 15 residues long. CDR3 loop: CASSLVAERNYEQYF. DNA of the CDR3: TGTGCCAGCAGCTTAGTGGCGGAGAGGAACTACGAGCAGTACTTC.

This clonotype was detected many times. V and J are TRBV9 and TRBJ2-7; perhaps TRBD2 as D (6 bases). Trimming stripped 0 bases from V and 2 bases from J, with 12 bases between. CDR3 length: 15 amino acids. Germline V gene lookup returns CDR1 SGDLS and CDR2 YYNGEE. The CDR3 DNA follows: TGTGCCAGCAGCGTAGGTGGGGGAGGCCCCTACGAGCAGTACTTC. Translating it yields CASSVGGGGPYEQYF.

This clonotype was observed a single time. V is TRBV30 and J is TRBJ1-1, with unresolved D. Germline V CDR1 and CDR2: GTSNPN, SVGIG (reference sequence). The CDR3 consists of 12 residues. Trimming cost V 5 bases and J 7 bases, with 14 bases left between them. The CDR3 here is CAWAPWVGEAFF. The CDR3 DNA sequence: TGTGCCTGGGCCCCCTGGGTGGGTGAAGCTTTCTTT.

This clonotype was seen a few times. V and J are TRBV9 and TRBJ2-7, with 9 nucleotides matching TRBD2. V shed 0 bases and J 2 bases; nucleotides not matched to a gene: 6. The CDR3 runs to 16 residues. Germline lookup yields CDR1 SGDLS and CDR2 YYNGEE. The CDR3 coding sequence is TGTGCCAGCAGCGTAGGGGGTAGCGGGAGACCCTACGAGCAGTACTTC. The encoded protein is CASSVGGSGRPYEQYF.

The genes are TRBV20-1 and TRBJ1-1, with 9 bases that match TRBD1. The CDR3 totals 14 residues. After removal of 5 bases from V and 3 bases from J, the junction contained 7 bases not matched to a gene. Germline lookup yields CDR1 DFQATT and CDR2 SNEGSKA (reference sequence). CDR3 in DNA: TGCAGTGCTCGCAGCCGGGACAGGGACACTGAAGCTTTCTTT. Amino acid sequence: CSARSRDRDTEAFF.

This clonotype occurred a few times. The chain carries TRBV6-2 or TRBV6-3 and TRBJ1-5, with 8 bases lining up with TRBD1. V was pared by 5 bases and J by 1 base, with 7 bases of the junction left unmatched. This CDR3 has 16 amino acids. Germline lookup yields CDR1 MNHEY and CDR2 SVGEGT. The DNA for the CDR3 is TGTGCCAGCAGTCCCTGGACAGGGAGCAGCAATCAGCCCCAGCATTTT. As protein: CASSPWTGSSNQPQHF.

V is TRBV5-6 and J is TRBJ2-7; TRBD1 might be the D (6 bases). Germline CDR1 and CDR2: SGHDT and YYEEEE. There are 12 residues in the CDR3. V dropped 0 bases and J dropped 9 bases, with 10 bases sitting between them. The CDR3, as DNA: TGTGCCAGCAGCTTGGCTCAGGGGAGGCAGTACTTC. Amino acids: CASSLAQGRQYF.